Presented here are 16 T cell receptor beta chains from one specimen sequenced in a study of blood T cell repertoires in COVID-19. The table came from immunoSEQ multiplex PCR; TCRdb's copy has only in-frame clones and leaves some out. Among around 300,000 clones listed, 88% were seen once. Sample: peripheral blood. The receptors originated from a woman aged 45-65 years with active or convalescent COVID-19.

The genes are TRBV7-2 and TRBJ1-6; 7 positions match TRBD1. The junction had 8 bases not matched to a gene; V was cut back by 3 bases and J by 6 bases. Germline loops: CDR1 SGHTA, CDR2 FQGNSA. The CDR3 runs 16 residues. Here the CDR3 reads CASSFYDRDSNSPLHF. In DNA, the CDR3 is TGTGCCAGCAGCTTCTATGACAGGGATTCTAATTCACCCCTCCACTTT.

The chain employs TRBV29-1 and TRBJ1-3; D gene unclear. Germline-derived CDR1 and CDR2 are SQVTM and ANQGSEA. The length of the CDR3 is 11 residues. Trimming stripped 7 bases from V and 0 bases from J, with 4 bases between. CDR3 in DNA: TGCAGCGCCCACTCTGGAAACACCATATATTTT. It encodes CSAHSGNTIYF.

The gene calls are TRBV30 and TRBJ2-1; D is unclear. The ends were cut back, 0 bases at V and 6 bases at J, with 12 bases in the middle. The CDR3 runs 14 residues. Germline V lookup: CDR1 GTSNPN, CDR2 SVGIG (reference sequence). CDR3 sequence reads: CAWSVGSPGNEQFF. The CDR3 DNA reads as TGTGCCTGGAGTGTTGGGTCCCCGGGCAATGAGCAGTTCTTC.

The chain links TRBV6-5 to TRBJ1-4; no firm D call. Germline loops: CDR1 MNHEY, CDR2 SVGAGI. CDR3 length equals 14 residues. The V end lost 2 bases, the J end lost 7 bases, and 11 bases lay between the germline ends. In nucleotides, the CDR3 is TGTGCCAGCAGTTACGGTAGGAGCCCTGAAAAACTGTTTTTT. Translated, it gives CASSYGRSPEKLFF.

The chain links TRBV3-1 (or the pseudogene TRBV3-2) to TRBJ2-3; 10 nucleotides align to TRBD2. The germline V gene has CDR1 LGHDT and CDR2 YNNKEL (reference sequence). The CDR3 is 17 amino acids. V was clipped by 0 bases and J by 4 bases; unmatched bases: 7. CDR3 region: CASSQDLLAGLADTQYF. Written as DNA, the CDR3 is TGTGCCAGCAGCCAAGATCTACTAGCGGGGTTGGCAGATACGCAGTATTTT.

This sequence joins TRBV27 and TRBJ1-6; 9 nucleotides match TRBD1. This CDR3 region has 15 residues. V was clipped by 2 bases and J by 10 bases; unmatched bases: 6. From germline, CDR1 is MNHEY and CDR2 SMNVEV (reference sequence). For the CDR3, the DNA is TGTGCCAGCAGTTTAGAAGGGACAGGGCACTCACCCCTCCACTTT. This codes for CASSLEGTGHSPLHF.

J is TRBJ1-5 and V is TRBV6-5; D may be TRBD1 (6 bases). Germline CDR1 MNHEY, CDR2 SVGAGI. V lost 7 bases, J lost 3 bases, and 10 bases lay in between. The CDR3 spans 13 residues. CDR3 DNA sequence: TGTGCCAGCACCGGACAGATCAATCAGCCCCAGCATTTT. Translating it yields CASTGQINQPQHF.

Here the CDR3 reads CASRTGASYEQYF. The CDR3 region has the DNA TGTGCCAGCAGGACAGGGGCCTCCTACGAGCAGTACTTC. The chain uses TRBV28 and TRBJ2-7; 8 bases align to TRBD1. The CDR3 covers 13 residues. V shed 6 bases and J 0 bases; nucleotides not matched to a gene: 1. The germline gives CDR1 MDHEN, CDR2 SYDVKM. Drawing the rest from reference TRBV28 and TRBJ2-7, the complete variable domain is DVKVTQSSRYLVKRTGEKVFLECVQDMDHENMFWYRQDPGLGLRLIYFSYDVKMKEKGDIPEGYSVSREKKERFSLILESASTNQTSMYLCASRTGASYEQYFGPGTRLTVT.

This chain joins TRBV5-5 and TRBJ2-3; no firm D call. The germline V and J ends were trimmed by 2 bases and 3 bases, with 13 bases remaining between them. The germline CDR1 and CDR2 sequences are SGHKS and YYEKEE (reference sequence). The length of the CDR3 is 15 residues. DNA of the CDR3: TGTGCCAGCAGCTTAGCCGGAGCCAGAACAGATACGCAGTATTTT. Translating it yields CASSLAGARTDTQYF.

The chain has TRBV7-2 and TRBJ1-2; 8 bases agree with TRBD1. The CDR3 loop spans 17 amino acids. V gave up 4 bases and J gave up 4 bases; unmatched junction bases: 14. Germline V gene sequence: CDR1 SGHTA, CDR2 FQGNSA. Here the CDR3 reads CASSSDSWTGLSYGYTF. DNA for the CDR3: TGTGCCAGCAGCTCGGACTCCTGGACAGGGTTATCCTATGGCTACACCTTC. Supplemented by reference TRBV7-2 and TRBJ1-2, the full variable domain reads GAGVSQSPSNKVTEKGKDVELRCDPISGHTALYWYRQSLGQGLEFLIYFQGNSAPDKSGLPSDRFSAERTGGSVSTLTIQRTQQEDSAVYLCASSSDSWTGLSYGYTFGSGTRLTVV.

V and J are TRBV4-1 and TRBJ1-5; D remains ambiguous. CDR1 and CDR2 (germline): MGHRA, YSYEKL. V gave up 0 bases and J gave up 6 bases, with 12 bases separating them. The CDR3 extends over 15 amino acids. CDR3 sequence reads: CASSQDQRVVQPQHF. CDR3 nucleotides: TGCGCCAGCAGCCAAGATCAGAGGGTTGTTCAGCCCCAGCATTTT.

V usage is TRBV19 and J usage is TRBJ1-1; 8 bases match TRBD1. With 4 bases clipped from V and 4 bases from J, the junction kept 2 bases outside the gene matches. CDR3 length: 13 residues. Germline CDR1 is LNHDA and CDR2 is SQIVND (reference sequence). In DNA, the CDR3 is TGTGCCAGTAGTAATGGACAGGGCACTGAAGCTTTCTTT. It translates to CASSNGQGTEAFF.

This chain connects TRBV18 to TRBJ2-7; maybe TRBD1 (6 bases). V was trimmed by 0 bases and J by 4 bases, leaving 10 bases between them. This CDR3 contains 14 residues. CDR1 KGHSH and CDR2 LQKENI come from the germline V gene. DNA of the CDR3: TGTGCCAGCTCACCACCTCAGGGGCCGTACGAGCAGTACTTC. Protein sequence: CASSPPQGPYEQYF.

This clone was observed a single time. The gene calls are TRBV14 and TRBJ1-1; D not resolved. This CDR3 has 14 residues. Germline V gene sequence: CDR1 SGHDN, CDR2 FVKESK. Trimming removed 1 base at V and 1 base at J, with 7 bases between. The DNA of the CDR3 is TGTGCCAGCAGCCAAGTACGGGAGAACACTGAAGCTTTCTTT. Translated: CASSQVRENTEAFF.

The chain combines TRBV5-1 with TRBJ2-7; no reliable D call. The CDR3 has 15 residues. V dropped 0 bases and J dropped 0 bases, with 10 bases sitting between them. From germline, CDR1 is SGHRS and CDR2 YFSETQ. The chain's CDR3 is CASSLELADSYEQYF. The CDR3 region has the DNA TGCGCCAGCAGCTTGGAGTTGGCGGACTCCTACGAGCAGTACTTC.

The J gene is TRBJ2-2, the V gene TRBV5-4, with 8 bases aligning to TRBD1. Germline assignment: CDR1 SGHNT and CDR2 YYREEE (reference sequence). J lost 0 bases, V lost 5 bases, and 6 bases had no gene match. CDR3 length: 16 residues. The CDR3 bases are TGTGCCAGCAGGCATGGACAGGGAACGAACACCGGGGAGCTGTTTTTT. This translates into CASRHGQGTNTGELFF.